A selection of T cell receptor beta chains follows, all from one sample in a study of blood T cell repertoires in COVID-19. Method: immunoSEQ multiplex PCR; TCRdb's copy keeps in-frame clones and lacks some. The sample consists of more than 200,000 clones, less than 90% of them appearing once. The sample taken for sequencing was peripheral blood. The origin of the receptors is a man between 65 and 85 years old with acute or convalescent COVID-19. Both conserved end residues are part of each CDR3. Each record gives: CDR3 length, V gene, J gene, clone size, D gene, CDR3 DNA, CDR3 protein. D genes are given only for firm matches. Only part of the rows carry a size: once, few, many, or a class if the clone is expanded.

>15|TRBV5-1|TRBJ1-2|NA|TRBD1
TGCGCCAGCGGGGAGGGGGACAGGGGACAGGATGGCTACACCTTC
CASGEGDRGQDGYTF
>13|TRBV7-8|TRBJ1-2|NA|TRBD1
TGTGCCAGCAGCCGGGACAGTCTCTACGGCTACACCTTC
CASSRDSLYGYTF
>13|TRBV6-5|TRBJ1-5|NA|NA
TGTGCCAGCACTTCGAGACAAGCCCAGCCCCAGCATTTT
CASTSRQAQPQHF
>15|TRBV18|TRBJ2-7|NA|NA
TGTGCCAGCTCACCACCCATCGGAGGGCCCTACGAGCAGTACTTC
CASSPPIGGPYEQYF
>14|TRBV7-2|TRBJ2-3|few|NA
TGTGCCAGCAGCCCCCGGACAGCTTCAGATACGCAGTATTTT
CASSPRTASDTQYF
>14|TRBV24-1|TRBJ2-7|NA|TRBD2
TGTGCCACCAGTGACCCTACGACTAGCGACGAGCAGTACTTC
CATSDPTTSDEQYF
>15|TRBV7-2|TRBJ1-5|NA|NA
TGTGCCAGCAGCCCCGCGGTAGTAGGAAATCAGCCCCAGCATTTT
CASSPAVVGNQPQHF
>14|TRBV2|TRBJ1-4|NA|NA
TGTGCCAGCAGTGGCGTTGCAACTAATGAAAAACTGTTTTTT
CASSGVATNEKLFF
>15|TRBV19|TRBJ2-3|NA|TRBD2
TGTGCCAGTAGTATGTCGCGACTAGCGGCAGATACGCAGTATTTT
CASSMSRLAADTQYF
>14|TRBV27|TRBJ1-3|NA|TRBD1
TGTGCCAGCAGTGAGTCGGGACAGGGGTACACCATATATTTT
CASSESGQGYTIYF
>14|TRBV28|TRBJ2-1|NA|TRBD2
TGTGCCAGCAGTTTATCGACTAGCGGGAGTTCGGAGTTCTTC
CASSLSTSGSSEFF
>15|TRBV5-1|TRBJ2-1|once|NA
TGCGCCAGCTCAACGCACCAGGGGGGATACAATGAGCAGTTCTTC
CASSTHQGGYNEQFF
>13|TRBV5-1|TRBJ2-7|NA|NA
TGCGCCAGCAGCCGACGCCCGGGGGACGAGCAGTACTTC
CASSRRPGDEQYF
>16|TRBV5-6|TRBJ1-6|NA|NA
TGTGCCAGCAGCTTGGGGGACATCGGATGGAATTCACCCCTCCACTTT
CASSLGDIGWNSPLHF
>15|TRBV27|TRBJ2-1|NA|TRBD2
TGTGCCAGCAGTTTGGGTAGCGGGAGTATAAATGAGCAGTTCTTC
CASSLGSGSINEQFF
>13|TRBV4-1|TRBJ2-3|NA|NA
TGCGCCAGCAGCCTATTGGCCACAGATACGCAGTATTTT
CASSLLATDTQYF
>15|TRBV28|TRBJ1-5|NA|NA
TGTGCCAGCCACTATTCAGGAGGGTCGAATCAGCCCCAGCATTTT
CASHYSGGSNQPQHF
>16|TRBV7-8|TRBJ1-5|NA|TRBD1
TGTGCCAGCAGCGTCAACAGGGGACGCCCCAATCAGCCCCAGCATTTT
CASSVNRGRPNQPQHF
>16|TRBV5-1|TRBJ1-4|NA|TRBD1
TGCGCCAGCAGCTTGGGGGGGACAGGGCGAAGTGAAAAACTGTTTTTT
CASSLGGTGRSEKLFF
>17|TRBV7-6|TRBJ2-3|once|TRBD2
TGTGCCAGCGGAACTAGCGGGAGAGACACTAGCACAGATACGCAGTATTTT
CASGTSGRDTSTDTQYF
>17|TRBV7-9|TRBJ2-3|NA|NA
TGTGCCAGCAGCGCGGAATGGGGTGTGGAGGTTGCAGATACGCAGTATTTT
CASSAEWGVEVADTQYF
>14|TRBV5-1|TRBJ2-1|NA|TRBD1
TGCGCCAGCAGCTTGGCAGGGGGACGGGATCAGGAGTTCTTC
CASSLAGGRDQEFF
>13|TRBV9|TRBJ1-1|NA|TRBD1
TGTGCCAGCAGCGTAGGGGCACAGGGGGCAGCTTTCTTT
CASSVGAQGAAFF
>17|TRBV5-4|TRBJ2-1|NA|TRBD2
TGTGCCAGCAGCTCAAAGACTAGCGGGAGGGCCGGGAATGAGCAGTTCTTC
CASSSKTSGRAGNEQFF
>17|TRBV6-2/TRBV6-3|TRBJ1-1|NA|TRBD1
TGTGCCAGCAGTTACTCCTCCTCGGGACAGCCGAACACTGAAGCTTTCTTT
CASSYSSSGQPNTEAFF
>16|TRBV7-9|TRBJ1-1|few|NA
TGTGCCAGCAGCCCCCAAAGCGGGGGGCTGGGGACTGAAGCTTTCTTT
CASSPQSGGLGTEAFF
>13|TRBV11-2|TRBJ2-4|NA|NA
TGTGCCAGCAGCCCCCGGACAAGGGGCATTCAGTACTTC
CASSPRTRGIQYF
>14|TRBV5-1|TRBJ1-2|NA|TRBD1
TGCGCCAGCAGCACCCACAGGGGAGACTATGGCTACACCTTC
CASSTHRGDYGYTF
>15|TRBV28|TRBJ1-3|NA|NA
TGTGCCAGCAATACAGGGCCCAGCGGTGGAAACACCATATATTTT
CASNTGPSGGNTIYF
>15|TRBV6-2/TRBV6-3|TRBJ2-2|NA|TRBD2
TGTGCCAGCAGTTCTAGCGGGAGAGGTACCGGGGAGCTGTTTTTT
CASSSSGRGTGELFF
>17|TRBV4-1|TRBJ2-5|many|TRBD1
TGCGCCAGCAGCCAAGGACAGGGGGCTGCCTGGGGGGAGACCCAGTACTTC
CASSQGQGAAWGETQYF
>15|TRBV5-4|TRBJ2-1|NA|TRBD2
TGTGCCAGCGGGAGGGGATCAGTCCTATACAATGAGCAGTTCTTC
CASGRGSVLYNEQFF
>12|TRBV29-1|TRBJ2-2|NA|TRBD1
TGCAGCGTTGGGACAGGCACCGGGGAGCTGTTTTTT
CSVGTGTGELFF
>14|TRBV19|TRBJ2-7|NA|NA
TGTGCCAGTAGTATGGGGAGCGGTATCCGCGAGCAGTACTTC
CASSMGSGIREQYF
>18|TRBV2|TRBJ1-6|once|TRBD1
TGTGCCAGCAGTGATGGGACAGTGGTCGTTCGCGATAATTCACCCCTCCACTTT
CASSDGTVVVRDNSPLHF
>11|TRBV20-1|TRBJ2-1|NA|NA
TGCTCCTCCCCTCTCTCCCATGAGCAGTTCTTC
CSSPLSHEQFF
>15|TRBV6-5|TRBJ1-3|once|NA
TGTGCCAGCAGTTACACCGGGACATTCCAGAACACCATATATTTT
CASSYTGTFQNTIYF
>15|TRBV7-2|TRBJ1-5|NA|TRBD1
TGTGCCAGCAGCTTAGGGACAGGGGGCCTGGAGCCCCAGCATTTT
CASSLGTGGLEPQHF
>13|TRBV2|TRBJ1-6|NA|TRBD1
TGTGCCAGCATAGGCGACAGGGGTTCACCCCTCCACTTT
CASIGDRGSPLHF
>15|TRBV25-1|TRBJ2-1|NA|TRBD2
TGTGCCAGCGCATGGGGAGGGAGGAGGAACAATGAGCAGTTCTTC
CASAWGGRRNNEQFF
>13|TRBV6-5|TRBJ2-7|NA|NA
TGTGCCACCTACAGGCTCGGCTTAGGTGAGCAGTACTTC
CATYRLGLGEQYF
>14|TRBV2|TRBJ2-7|NA|TRBD1
TGTGCCAGCAAAATAGGGACAGGGGTTTACGAGCAGTACTTC
CASKIGTGVYEQYF
>13|TRBV29-1|TRBJ2-7|NA|TRBD1
TGCAGCGCTCGGGACAGGGGGCAGAACGAGCAGTACTTC
CSARDRGQNEQYF
>18|TRBV7-2|TRBJ1-4|NA|NA
TGTGCCAGCAGCTTGGAACTAAGGTCGAGCAGGGGAACTGAAAAACTGTTTTTT
CASSLELRSSRGTEKLFF
>12|TRBV29-1|TRBJ1-1|NA|TRBD1
TGCAGCGTTGAAGAGGGACAGGGACAGGCTTTCTTT
CSVEEGQGQAFF
>16|TRBV19|TRBJ2-3|NA|NA
TGTGCCAGTAGTATTAGCGGTACCCCTAGCACAGATACGCAGTATTTT
CASSISGTPSTDTQYF
>14|TRBV3-1/TRBV3-2|TRBJ1-1|NA|NA
TGTGCCAGCAGCCAAGGTCCTCCGAACACTGAAGCTTTCTTT
CASSQGPPNTEAFF
>15|TRBV28|TRBJ1-1|few|NA
TGTGCCAGTGCCTCCGCGGGGGCCGGTAACACTGAAGCTTTCTTT
CASASAGAGNTEAFF
>17|TRBV27|TRBJ2-1|NA|TRBD2
TGTGCCAGCAGTTTAAAGCTCGGGAGGGCCGGAAGGAATGAGCAGTTCTTC
CASSLKLGRAGRNEQFF
>14|TRBV7-9|TRBJ2-7|NA|NA
TGTGCCAGCAGCTTAGAAACCAGCTCCTACGAGCAGTACTTC
CASSLETSSYEQYF